This TCR beta chain was sequenced for a study of blood T cell repertoires in COVID-19. Germline-derived CDR1 and CDR2 are SGHRS and YFSETQ. V lost 4 bases, J lost 2 bases, and 13 bases lay in between. The CDR3 is 14 amino acids. Study processing details: Amplification of reference gene primers was used by the study to estimate nucleated cell counts. Profiled with immunoSEQ multiplex PCR; TCRdb holds only in-frame clones, not every one. The DNA gave D and trimming, while V, J and clone size come from that table. Of tens of thousands of clones in the sample, 75% to 90% are singletons; the top ten hold 16%.

This receptor was taken from a woman aged 80 or over with active or convalescent COVID-19. Sequencing was done on a sample of peripheral blood. The genes are TRBV5-1 and TRBJ2-7, with D maybe TRBD1 (5 bases). The CDR3 region is CASSGQGRPYEQYF. The CDR3 coding sequence is TGCGCCAGCAGCGGGCAGGGTAGGCCCTACGAGCAGTACTTC.